The next 19 T cell receptor beta chains were all read from a single sample in a study of blood T cell repertoires in COVID-19. Clones were sequenced by immunoSEQ multiplex PCR, and TCRdb holds only the in-frame ones, with some missing. Seen here are 250,000 or so clones, about 87% observed once, and the top ten hold under 8%. The sample taken for sequencing was peripheral blood. The receptors originated from a woman aged 25 to 45 with COVID-19, enrolled during active disease.

J is TRBJ2-1 and V is TRBV6-5, with TRBD1 matching over 8 bases. Germline CDR1 and CDR2: MNHEY and SVGAGI. The CDR3 covers 15 residues. The V segment lost 7 bases and the J segment 8 bases; nucleotides outside the gene matches: 13. In DNA form, the CDR3 reads TGTGCCAGCAAAGCAGGGGGCCTTTTTTGGGATGAGCAGTTCTTC. Protein sequence: CASKAGGLFWDEQFF.

This sequence joins TRBV6-2 or TRBV6-3 and TRBJ2-7, with 8 bases lining up with TRBD1. In germline, CDR1 is MNHEY, CDR2 SVGEGT. The CDR3 extends over 14 amino acids. V lost 6 bases, J lost 5 bases, and 9 bases stayed unmatched. Here the CDR3 DNA reads TGTGCCAGCAGCACCCGCAGGGGGCAGAACGAGCAGTACGTC. Translation gives CASSTRRGQNEQYV.

This clone was recorded a few times. The gene calls are TRBV5-6 and TRBJ1-2; D remains unclear. The ends were cut back, 0 bases at V and 2 bases at J, with 8 bases in the middle. CDR3 length: 14 residues. Per germline, CDR1 SGHDT and CDR2 YYEEEE. This chain's CDR3 is CASSLGTHNYGYTF. DNA for the CDR3: TGTGCCAGCAGCTTGGGTACACACAACTATGGCTACACCTTC.

The chain recombines TRBV19 with TRBJ1-1; D is possibly TRBD1 (6 bases). There are 10 residues in the CDR3. V was trimmed by 10 bases and J by 6 bases, leaving 9 bases between them. Germline assignment: CDR1 LNHDA and CDR2 SQIVND (reference sequence). CDR3 nucleotide sequence: TGTGCCACTACAGGGCCTGAAGCTTTCTTT. Its protein product is CATTGPEAFF.

This clone was recorded a few times. The chain carries TRBV6-1 and TRBJ1-1, with a tentative D call TRBD1 (5 bases). This CDR3 is built from 13 residues. V gave up 3 bases and J gave up 5 bases, with 10 bases separating them. The V gene's germline CDR1 is MNHNS and CDR2 SASEGT. The CDR3 protein is CASSDQGGTEAFF. Here the CDR3 DNA reads TGTGCCAGCAGTGACCAGGGTGGAACTGAAGCTTTCTTT.

The chain uses TRBV11-1 and TRBJ2-1; possibly TRBD2 for D (6 bases). V was shortened by 8 bases and J by 2 bases, with 10 bases between the two germline ends. CDR1 is SGHAT and CDR2 is FQDESV in the germline V gene (reference sequence). CDR3 size: 13 residues. CDR3: CASCGETYNEQFF. CDR3 DNA: TGTGCCAGCTGCGGGGAGACCTACAATGAGCAGTTCTTC.

The chain uses TRBV27 and TRBJ2-7, with 7 bases aligning to TRBD1. With V trimmed by 4 bases and J by 2 bases, 5 bases remained unmatched. CDR3 length equals 14 residues. Per the germline V gene, CDR1 is MNHEY and CDR2 is SMNVEV (reference sequence). CDR3 in DNA: TGTGCCAGCAGTTACGGGACAGTAGCCTACGAGCAGTACGTC. This encodes CASSYGTVAYEQYV.

The chain couples TRBV3-1 (or the pseudogene TRBV3-2) to TRBJ2-7; maybe TRBD1 (5 bases). The CDR3 consists of 15 residues. Germline assignment: CDR1 LGHDT and CDR2 YNNKEL (reference sequence). The ends were cut back, 5 bases at V and 0 bases at J, with 14 bases in the middle. Here the CDR3 DNA reads TGTGCCAGCAGCAAAGGGGCCATGAGCTCCTACGAGCAGTACTTC. Its translation is CASSKGAMSSYEQYF.

V is TRBV11-3 and J is TRBJ2-1; 8 bases align to TRBD2. The CDR3 is 14 residues long. The V gene's germline CDR1 is SGHNT and CDR2 YENEEA. The V segment lost 7 bases and the J segment 1 base; nucleotides outside the gene matches: 3. The CDR3 DNA is TGTGCCAGCACAAGCGGGAGTTCCTACAATGAGCAGTTCTTC. This codes for CASTSGSSYNEQFF.

This clone occurred a few times. V gene TRBV2 combines with J gene TRBJ1-6, with D unresolved. The V end lost 7 bases, the J end lost 8 bases, and 9 bases lay between the germline ends. Per the germline V gene, CDR1 is SNHLY and CDR2 is FYNNEI. CDR3 size: 12 residues. The CDR3 coding sequence is TGTGCCAGCAAATCACGGGATTCACCCCTCCACTTT. It encodes CASKSRDSPLHF.

This clone was counted only a few times. V gene TRBV12-3 or TRBV12-4 combines with J gene TRBJ1-2, with D tentatively TRBD1 (5 bases). Deletions cut 6 bases from V and 1 base from J, with 9 bases between. There are 13 residues in the CDR3. The CDR3 region is CASSRQINYGYTF. The CDR3 DNA reads TGTGCCAGCAGCCGACAGATTAACTATGGCTACACCTTC.

The rearrangement uses TRBV6-2 or TRBV6-3 and TRBJ1-5, with D unclear. Germline CDR1 MNHEY, CDR2 SVGEGT. The CDR3 extends over 13 amino acids. Trimming stripped 5 bases from V and 5 bases from J, with 10 bases between. DNA of the CDR3: TGTGCCAGCAGTCCCAATCGGGATCAGCCCCAGCATTTT. It encodes CASSPNRDQPQHF.

The chain recombines TRBV5-1 with TRBJ2-1, with D possibly being TRBD2 (6 bases). The CDR3 runs to 15 residues. The germline V gene encodes CDR1 SGHRS and CDR2 YFSETQ. The ends were cut back, 7 bases at V and 0 bases at J, with 14 bases in the middle. DNA for the CDR3: TGCGCCAGCTCTATGGAGGGAGTCTCCTACAATGAGCAGTTCTTC. Residues: CASSMEGVSYNEQFF.

A single count supports this clone. The chain employs TRBV29-1 and TRBJ2-5, with TRBD2 identical over 8 bases. With V trimmed by 7 bases and J by 5 bases, 15 bases remained unmatched. This CDR3 contains 15 residues. Germline V CDR1 and CDR2: SQVTM, ANQGSEA. The DNA for the CDR3 is TGCAGCGCACGACTAGCGAAGCAACACCGGGAGACCCAGTACTTC. Its protein is CSARLAKQHRETQYF.

The genes are TRBV30 and TRBJ2-1; D call uncertain. The CDR3 totals 10 residues. Trimming removed 7 bases at V and 3 bases at J, with 4 bases between. Germline V gene data show CDR1 as GTSNPN and CDR2 as SVGIG (reference sequence). DNA of the CDR3: TGTGCCTCCTACTACAATGAGCAGTTCTTC. Its protein product is CASYYNEQFF.

CDR3 coding DNA: TGTGCCAGCAGTGAAAGGGAGGGCAATGAGCAGTTCTTC. Translating it yields CASSEREGNEQFF. The V gene is TRBV2, the J gene TRBJ2-1, with TRBD2 matching over 7 bases. Germline CDR1 is SNHLY and CDR2 is FYNNEI. This CDR3 spans 13 amino acids. Trimming took 2 bases from V and 6 from J; bases not matched to a gene: 1.

The rearrangement links TRBV29-1 to TRBJ1-5; the match to TRBD1 covers 8 bases. CDR1 and CDR2 from the germline V gene are SQVTM and ANQGSEA. The V and J ends lost 4 bases and 3 bases, in that order; junction bases with no gene match: 11. The length of the CDR3 is 16 residues. The CDR3 sequence: CSVGRDRKAFNQPQHF. Written as DNA, the CDR3 is TGCAGCGTTGGGAGGGACAGGAAAGCCTTCAATCAGCCCCAGCATTTT.

This clone appeared once. The CDR3 sequence: CASSQLAGGHNEQFF. As DNA, the CDR3 is TGTGCCAGCAGCCAACTAGCGGGAGGCCACAATGAGCAGTTCTTC. The chain carries TRBV5-4 and TRBJ2-1; 12 nucleotides line up with TRBD2. The CDR3 contains 15 residues. Looked up from germline, CDR1 is SGHNT and CDR2 is YYREEE (reference sequence). V shed 4 bases, J shed 5 bases, and the junction held 4 bases outside the gene matches.

The V gene is TRBV5-6, the J gene TRBJ2-3; TRBD2 matches 8 bases. There are 14 residues in the CDR3. V shed 2 bases, J shed 5 bases, and the junction held 4 bases outside the gene matches. Germline CDR1 reads SGHDT; CDR2 reads YYEEEE. CDR3 DNA: TGTGCCAGCAGCTTATCACGGGGGGGAGATACGCAGTATTTT. This encodes CASSLSRGGDTQYF.